This T cell receptor beta chain appears in the sequencing data of a study of CD8 T cells in ankylosing spondylitis. This clonotype was found a few times. The antigen remains undetermined. General study findings and limits: Within ankylosing spondylitis blood, a TCR beta motif made up of eight or nine highly homologous variants appeared to be characteristic.

CDR3 size: 15 residues. Germline values: CDR1 SNHLY, CDR2 FYNNEI. V shed 5 bases, J shed 5 bases, and the junction held 6 bases outside the gene matches. TCRdb redid the calling of the 5' RACE reads with MiXCR, one entry per CDR3 protein. The table has over 450,000 distinct CDR3 sequences, roughly 13% seen once. The receptor comes from a male donor with ankylosing spondylitis. The chain uses TRBV2 and TRBJ2-1; 10 nucleotides match TRBD1. The sample taken for sequencing was blood, either unsorted or a sorted T cell fraction (not recorded which). CDR3 sequence reads: CASSPRDRGHNEQFF. CDR3 sequence (DNA): TGTGCCAGCAGTCCCCGGGACAGGGGTCACAATGAGCAGTTCTTC.